This is a list of T cell receptor beta chains from one sample in a study of shared clonotypes between healthy human individuals. Produced via immunoSEQ multiplex PCR; TCRdb's table is partial and in-frame only. This table has some 2,400,000 clones, 90% to 96% appearing once. The sample taken for sequencing was naive CD4+ T cells sorted from blood. These receptor sequences come from a man aged 18 to 35 in good health. CDR3s include the opening cysteine and the closing phenylalanine or tryptophan. The order of the fields is V gene, J gene, clone size, D gene, CDR3 DNA, CDR3 protein. The D gene is left open where the match is weak. A row's size may be missing; if present it is once, few, many or a size class.

V gene: TRBV29-1
J gene: TRBJ1-1
clone size: .
D gene: TRBD1
CDR3 DNA: TGCAGCGCCGGACAGGGAAACGGTAAGAACACTGAAGCTTTCTTT
CDR3 protein: CSAGQGNGKNTEAFF

V gene: TRBV7-2
J gene: TRBJ2-4
clone size: .
D gene: TRBD1
CDR3 DNA: TGTGCCAGCAGCTTAGAACAGGGGCGCCCCAAAAACATTCAGTACTTC
CDR3 protein: CASSLEQGRPKNIQYF

V gene: TRBV7-9
J gene: TRBJ2-7
clone size: .
D gene: TRBD1
CDR3 DNA: TGTGCCAGCAGCTACTTACAGGGGTTGTCCTACGAGCAGTACTTC
CDR3 protein: CASSYLQGLSYEQYF

V gene: TRBV25-1
J gene: TRBJ1-4
clone size: .
D gene: TRBD1
CDR3 DNA: TGTGCCAGCAGTGAATTCCGGGAGGGGACAGCTAATGAAAAACTGTTTTTT
CDR3 protein: CASSEFREGTANEKLFF

V gene: TRBV19
J gene: TRBJ1-4
clone size: .
D gene: .
CDR3 DNA: TGTGCCAGTAGTATTAGGCAGGGGACAACTAATGAAAAACTGTTTTTT
CDR3 protein: CASSIRQGTTNEKLFF

V gene: TRBV6-1
J gene: TRBJ2-7
clone size: .
D gene: TRBD2
CDR3 DNA: TGTGCCAGCAGGGGACTAGCGGGAAGTCACGAGCAGTACTTC
CDR3 protein: CASRGLAGSHEQYF

V gene: TRBV30
J gene: TRBJ1-2
clone size: once
D gene: .
CDR3 DNA: TGTGCCTGGAGTGTAGGGGGACCAGTACACACCTTC
CDR3 protein: CAWSVGGPVHTF

V gene: TRBV6-1
J gene: TRBJ1-2
clone size: .
D gene: TRBD1
CDR3 DNA: TGTGCCAGCACTCCGACAGGGGCGGGCTACTATGGCTACACCTTC
CDR3 protein: CASTPTGAGYYGYTF

V gene: TRBV15
J gene: TRBJ2-7
clone size: .
D gene: .
CDR3 DNA: TGTGCCACCAGCAGAGACCTCGACCCACAGGAGCCCTACCCTCCCTACGAGCAGTACTTC
CDR3 protein: CATSRDLDPQEPYPPYEQYF

V gene: TRBV4-1
J gene: TRBJ1-2
clone size: .
D gene: .
CDR3 DNA: TGCGCCAGCAGCCAAGGCCCCGGACAGTTGAACGGCTATGGCTACACCTTC
CDR3 protein: CASSQGPGQLNGYGYTF

V gene: TRBV18
J gene: TRBJ1-6
clone size: .
D gene: .
CDR3 DNA: TGTGCCAGCTCACCCTCGGAGGATTCACCCCTCCACTTT
CDR3 protein: CASSPSEDSPLHF

V gene: TRBV2
J gene: TRBJ2-7
clone size: .
D gene: TRBD1
CDR3 DNA: TGTGCCAGCAGCGATAGGACAGGGGTCTTCTACGAGCAGTACTTC
CDR3 protein: CASSDRTGVFYEQYF

V gene: TRBV6-4
J gene: TRBJ2-4
clone size: .
D gene: TRBD1
CDR3 DNA: TGTGCCAGCACCGCTGTCACAGGGGGCCTTCTAGCCAAAAACATTCAGTACTTC
CDR3 protein: CASTAVTGGLLAKNIQYF

V gene: TRBV28
J gene: TRBJ2-7
clone size: .
D gene: .
CDR3 DNA: TGTGCCAGCAGTTCGGCTTGGGTATCCTACGAGCAGTACTTC
CDR3 protein: CASSSAWVSYEQYF

V gene: TRBV21-1
J gene: TRBJ2-6
clone size: .
D gene: .
CDR3 DNA: TGTGCCAGCAGTAACTCCCGGACTAGCGGGAGGGCGGAGGCGGGGGCCAACGTCCTGACTTTC
CDR3 protein: CASSNSRTSGRAEAGANVLTF

V gene: TRBV11-2
J gene: TRBJ2-7
clone size: once
D gene: .
CDR3 DNA: TGTGCCAGCAGCTCCGTCCGCGGTCCCACCTACGAGCAGTACTTC
CDR3 protein: CASSSVRGPTYEQYF

V gene: TRBV6-1
J gene: TRBJ2-7
clone size: .
D gene: .
CDR3 DNA: TGTGCCAGCAGCAGGACTGTCGCCTACGAGCAGTACTTC
CDR3 protein: CASSRTVAYEQYF

V gene: TRBV6-6
J gene: TRBJ2-5
clone size: .
D gene: TRBD2
CDR3 DNA: TGTGCCAGCATCCGTAGCGGGGGGGAACAAGAGACCCAGTACTTC
CDR3 protein: CASIRSGGEQETQYF

V gene: TRBV7-2
J gene: TRBJ2-7
clone size: .
D gene: .
CDR3 DNA: TGTGCCAGCGCCGGTTACCGGGGAAGGTCCGAGCAGTACTTC
CDR3 protein: CASAGYRGRSEQYF

V gene: TRBV6-5
J gene: TRBJ1-1
clone size: .
D gene: .
CDR3 DNA: TGTGCCAGCAGTTACCAGGGGCTAGGCACTGAAGCTTTCTTT
CDR3 protein: CASSYQGLGTEAFF

V gene: TRBV9
J gene: TRBJ1-1
clone size: .
D gene: .
CDR3 DNA: TGTGCCAGCAGCGTAGGGGTGTGGGGAAACACTGAAGCTTTCTTT
CDR3 protein: CASSVGVWGNTEAFF

V gene: TRBV2
J gene: TRBJ1-1
clone size: .
D gene: .
CDR3 DNA: TGTGCCAGCAGTGGCGGGGGGAACACTGAAGCTTTCTTT
CDR3 protein: CASSGGGNTEAFF

V gene: TRBV14
J gene: TRBJ1-3
clone size: .
D gene: .
CDR3 DNA: TGTGCCAGCAGTCGCAATGGAAACACCATATATTTT
CDR3 protein: CASSRNGNTIYF

V gene: TRBV11-3
J gene: TRBJ2-7
clone size: .
D gene: .
CDR3 DNA: TGTGCCAGCTCCCTGACGGGTGAGCAGTACTTC
CDR3 protein: CASSLTGEQYF

V gene: TRBV7-2
J gene: TRBJ1-1
clone size: .
D gene: .
CDR3 DNA: TGTGCCAGCAGCTTAGCGCCGTTGGGGGCAACTTTCTTT
CDR3 protein: CASSLAPLGATFF

V gene: TRBV7-2
J gene: TRBJ2-5
clone size: .
D gene: .
CDR3 DNA: TGTGCCAGCAGCTTAGGTTTTAGCGAAGAGACCCAGTACTTC
CDR3 protein: CASSLGFSEETQYF

V gene: TRBV28
J gene: TRBJ2-5
clone size: .
D gene: TRBD2
CDR3 DNA: TGTGCCAGCAGTTTAAGGGAGCGGGGGGGACAAGAGACCCAGTACTTC
CDR3 protein: CASSLRERGGQETQYF